Sequencing of this T cell receptor (beta chain) was carried out in a study of blood T cells in healthy people across ages (dated by TCRdb to between 2015 and 2017). Regarding the complete study: Template switching captured roughly one uniquely barcoded TCR beta cDNA molecule per two T cells in model experiments. The donors were divided into four age groups: young (average around 17 years), middle-aged (about 41), aged (roughly 66) and long-lived (82). The study measured age-related changes in TCR beta repertoire diversity using deep sequencing normalized with unique cDNA molecular identifiers. For two donors (one aged 18 to 30 and one aged 80 or older), the study analyzed two additional independent replicas of 1 million unique cDNA reads from the same blood draw. To avoid experimental bias, donors of different ages were distributed randomly across sequencing lanes.

The junction carries 9 bases between V and J, which are trimmed by 8 bases and 5 bases respectively. The CDR3 runs 12 residues from the cysteine to the phenylalanine. CDR3 DNA is the only sequence kept; it has 36 bases, read in frame from the first base. Results and caveats for the whole study, not just this receptor: Total diversity estimates from one million sequenced T cells were considered lower bounds and underestimates. Bulk unsorted PBMC profiling prevented conclusive comparison of naive and antigen-experienced compartments. Compared with the aged group, the long-lived group had more naive CD4+ T cells, fewer expanded clones and increased TCR diversity, a pattern suggesting age selection. Observed TCR beta diversity per million T cells fell roughly linearly with age, and a significant reduction was already apparent by age around 39. Observed TCR beta diversity correlated strongly with the percentage of naive T cells measured by flow cytometry. The CMV infection status of donors was not known, potentially confounding age-related changes in expanded clonotypes.

The donors were roughly 40 Caucasian individuals from Russia, aged roughly 6 to 100 years, who were systemically healthy. Each donor gave around 9.9 milliliters of peripheral blood, collected into EDTA-treated Vacutainer tubes. Ficoll-Paque density-gradient centrifugation was used to isolate PBMCs, with at least 6.5 million obtained per sample. Total RNA was extracted from PBMCs with Trizol reagent, with at least 6 micrograms obtained per sample. Naive CD45RAhigh/CD27high T cell percentages were measured by flow cytometry on a PBMC aliquot from every donor. Library prep was done by 5' RACE. The sequencer was an Illumina HiSeq 2500. The second PCR ran for about 6 to 11 cycles and used a J-beta primer mix along with a sample-barcoded 5' primer. A unique molecular identifier was introduced onto each TCR beta cDNA molecule by a template-switch 5' adaptor carrying 12 random nucleotides. At least 3 million CDR3-containing paired-end reads were obtained from each sample. All of the RNA was converted into first-strand cDNA using the Mint cDNA synthesis kit, with a TRBC-specific oligonucleotide serving as the primer. After uracil-DNA glycosylase treatment, a first 18-cycle PCR used universal primers M1SS and BC2_uni_R on all cDNA. The authors' pipeline ran thus. For normalization, 1 million high-quality reads, each with a distinct molecular identifier, were randomly selected from each sample. Instead of being binned into consensus sequences, reads with shared molecular identifiers were discarded. MiTCR, run with a Q25 quality threshold and the strictest error-elimination algorithm, handled CDR3 identification, clonotype clustering and error correction. A nonparametric unseen species model using Euler transformation provided a lower-bound estimate of total TCR beta diversity. TCRdb's own reprocessing of the public reads used fastp at Q25 and MiXCR and kept productive beta chains. Every CDR3 protein is listed once, alongside the most common genes and DNA of its rows. The V and J calls come from TCRdb's annotation, not from the publication. The sample table shows about 780,000 distinct CDR3 sequences, and roughly 46% are seen once. The ten largest account for roughly 18% of the sample.

Worth noting for this clonotype: Its target antigen remains unknown. No clone much larger than this one lies a single base away; base qualities are absent.

The chain is assembled from TRBV12-3 or TRBV12-4 and TRBJ1-4; the D segment cannot be called with confidence. Sequenced: blood. This TCR was recovered from an elderly man in good health. The CDR3 is CASRWRNEKLFF. At the DNA level, the sequence is TGTGCCAGCCGGTGGAGAAATGAAAAACTGTTTTTT.